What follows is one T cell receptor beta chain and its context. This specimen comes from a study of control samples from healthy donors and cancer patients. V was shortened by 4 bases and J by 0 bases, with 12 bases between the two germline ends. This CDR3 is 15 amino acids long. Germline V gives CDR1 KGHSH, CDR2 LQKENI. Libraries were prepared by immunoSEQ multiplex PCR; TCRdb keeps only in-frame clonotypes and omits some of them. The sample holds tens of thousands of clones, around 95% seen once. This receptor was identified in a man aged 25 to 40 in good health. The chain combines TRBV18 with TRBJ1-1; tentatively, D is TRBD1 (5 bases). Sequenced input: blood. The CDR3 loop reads CASSLRDGVNTEAFF. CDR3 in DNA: TGTGCCAGCTCACTACGGGACGGAGTGAACACTGAAGCTTTCTTT.